This TCR beta chain is from a study of OX40 agonist ivuxolimab in advanced cancers. At baseline, cycle 4 day 1, and cycle 7 day 1, blood was sampled. Assay: immunoSEQ multiplex PCR; the TCRdb copy retains only in-frame clones and omits some. Here the sample spans roughly 72,000 clones, 85% to 95% being singletons. The CDR3 contains 15 residues. Germline V gene lookup returns CDR1 MGHRA and CDR2 YSYEKL. The V end lost 3 bases, the J end lost 4 bases, and 16 bases lay between the germline ends. The receptor comes from an adult with an advanced solid tumor such as melanoma, head and neck, liver or kidney cancer. The sequenced sample was CD4+ or CD8+ T cells sorted from blood, obtained in a trial of the OX40 agonist ivuxolimab. The chain uses TRBV4-1 and TRBJ2-7, with TRBD1 as a possible D gene (5 bases). CDR3 protein: CASSQIQGSIYEQYF. The CDR3 DNA reads as TGCGCCAGCAGCCAGATTCAGGGATCGATTTACGAGCAGTACTTC.